The entry below describes one T cell receptor beta chain. Its antigen remains unknown. The data derive from a study of OX40 agonist ivuxolimab in advanced cancers. Study overall: The eligibility criteria allowed prior anti-PD-1, anti-PD-L1 or anti-CTLA-4 therapy, and around 40% had some. Three individuals attained partial responses, comprising one hepatocellular carcinoma case and two cutaneous melanoma cases. Study findings and constraints: Among the least clonally expanded were partial responders at 0.1-3.0 mg/kg. Antigen specificity was not determined for the expanded peripheral T cells.

This CDR3 is 13 amino acids long. Trimming took 8 bases from V and 7 from J, leaving 20 bases between them. Germline CDR1 SQVTM, CDR2 ANQGSEA. Assay used: immunoSEQ multiplex PCR; TCRdb lists only in-frame clones, some missing. This sample yields approximately 91,000 clones, of which approximately 87% are seen a single time; around 4.5% belongs to the top ten. The receptor comes from an adult with an advanced solid tumor such as melanoma, head and neck, liver or kidney cancer. The material sequenced was CD4+ or CD8+ T cells sorted from blood, taken in a trial of the OX40 agonist ivuxolimab. The rearrangement joins TRBV29-1 to TRBJ1-2; D might be TRBD1 (5 bases). CDR3 sequence reads: CSPGDSQGGGYTF. The CDR3 bases are TGCAGCCCTGGGGACTCCCAGGGAGGTGGCTACACCTTC.